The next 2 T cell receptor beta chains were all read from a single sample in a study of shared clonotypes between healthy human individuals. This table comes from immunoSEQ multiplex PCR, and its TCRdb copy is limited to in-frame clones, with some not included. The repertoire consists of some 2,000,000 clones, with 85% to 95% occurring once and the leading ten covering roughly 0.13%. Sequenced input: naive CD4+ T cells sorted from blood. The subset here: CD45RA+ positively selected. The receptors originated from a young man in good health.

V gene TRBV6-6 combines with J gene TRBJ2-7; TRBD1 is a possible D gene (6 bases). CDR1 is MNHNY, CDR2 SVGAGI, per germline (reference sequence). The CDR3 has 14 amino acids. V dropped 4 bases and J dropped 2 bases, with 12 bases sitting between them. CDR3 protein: CASSSPGQAYEQYF. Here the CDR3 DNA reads TGTGCCAGCAGTTCCCCGGGACAAGCCTACGAGCAGTACTTC.

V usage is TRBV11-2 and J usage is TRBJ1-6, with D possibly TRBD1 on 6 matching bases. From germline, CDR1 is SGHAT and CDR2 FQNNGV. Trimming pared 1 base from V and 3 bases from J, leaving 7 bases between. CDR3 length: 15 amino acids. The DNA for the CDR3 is TGTGCCAGCAGCTTAGTCAGGGGCTATAATTCACCCCTCCACTTT. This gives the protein CASSLVRGYNSPLHF.